Listed below are T cell receptor beta chains from one sample, sequenced in a study of OX40 agonist ivuxolimab in advanced cancers. This table comes from immunoSEQ multiplex PCR, and its TCRdb copy is limited to in-frame clones, with some not included. The profile covers around 20,000 clones, with approximately 84% appearing a single time and around a fifth taken by the ten largest. Specimen: CD4+ or CD8+ T cells sorted from blood, collected in a trial of the OX40 agonist ivuxolimab. The source is an adult with an advanced solid tumor such as melanoma, head and neck, liver or kidney cancer. Both conserved end residues are part of each CDR3. Each record gives: V gene, D gene, clone size, J gene, CDR3 DNA, CDR3 protein. D genes are given only for firm matches. Clone size is stated in some rows and not others, as once, few, many or a class when expanded.

v_call: TRBV27
d_call: NA
clone_size: NA
j_call: TRBJ1-5
cdr3_nt: TGTGCCACCCGCCCCAGACCGCTCTTGGGGCCCCAGCATTTT
cdr3_aa: CATRPRPLLGPQHF

v_call: TRBV27
d_call: TRBD1
clone_size: NA
j_call: TRBJ1-1
cdr3_nt: TGTGCCAGCAGTTTATCCAAACAGGGGGCTTTGACTGAAGCTTTCTTT
cdr3_aa: CASSLSKQGALTEAFF

v_call: TRBV13
d_call: TRBD2
clone_size: NA
j_call: TRBJ2-1
cdr3_nt: TGTGCCAGCAGCGTAAGACTAGCGGGGGACCCAAGGGGGCACAATGAGCAGTTCTTC
cdr3_aa: CASSVRLAGDPRGHNEQFF

v_call: TRBV28
d_call: TRBD1
clone_size: few
j_call: TRBJ1-6
cdr3_nt: TGTGCCAGCAGTAAAACTTTCAGGGGGCGGTATAATTCACCCCTCCACTTT
cdr3_aa: CASSKTFRGRYNSPLHF

v_call: TRBV5-6
d_call: NA
clone_size: NA
j_call: TRBJ2-4
cdr3_nt: TGTGCCAGCAGCTTGTCGGAAAACATTCAGTACTTC
cdr3_aa: CASSLSENIQYF

v_call: TRBV6-1
d_call: TRBD1
clone_size: NA
j_call: TRBJ2-7
cdr3_nt: TGTGCCAGCAGCGAGACAGGGGGGGACTACGAGCAGTACTTC
cdr3_aa: CASSETGGDYEQYF

v_call: TRBV28
d_call: NA
clone_size: NA
j_call: TRBJ2-2
cdr3_nt: TGTGCCAGCAGTTTTGTGAACACCGGGGAGCTGTTTTTT
cdr3_aa: CASSFVNTGELFF

v_call: TRBV7-3
d_call: TRBD2
clone_size: NA
j_call: TRBJ2-7
cdr3_nt: TGTGCCAGCAGCTCTAGCGGGGGCTCCTACGAGCAGTACTTC
cdr3_aa: CASSSSGGSYEQYF

v_call: TRBV13
d_call: TRBD1
clone_size: NA
j_call: TRBJ1-2
cdr3_nt: TGTGCCAGCAGCCCCGGCCGGACAGGAGCGAATGGCTACACCTTC
cdr3_aa: CASSPGRTGANGYTF

v_call: TRBV10-2
d_call: TRBD1
clone_size: NA
j_call: TRBJ2-7
cdr3_nt: TGCGCCAGCAGTGAGTCGGGACAGACTTACGAGCAGTACTTC
cdr3_aa: CASSESGQTYEQYF